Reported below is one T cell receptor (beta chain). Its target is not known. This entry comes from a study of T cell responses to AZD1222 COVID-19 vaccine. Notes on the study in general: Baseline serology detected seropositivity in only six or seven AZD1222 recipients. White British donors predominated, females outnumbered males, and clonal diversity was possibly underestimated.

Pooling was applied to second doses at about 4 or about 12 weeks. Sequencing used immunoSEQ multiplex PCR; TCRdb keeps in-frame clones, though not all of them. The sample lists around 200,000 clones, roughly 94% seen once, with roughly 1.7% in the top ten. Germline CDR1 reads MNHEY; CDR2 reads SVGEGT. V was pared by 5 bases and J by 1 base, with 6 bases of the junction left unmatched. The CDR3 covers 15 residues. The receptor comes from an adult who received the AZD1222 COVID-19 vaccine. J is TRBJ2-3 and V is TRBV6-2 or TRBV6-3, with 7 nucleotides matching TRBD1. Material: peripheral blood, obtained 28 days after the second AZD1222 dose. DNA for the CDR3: TGTGCCAGCAGTCTGGGACAGAGTCGCACAGATACGCAGTATTTT. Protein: CASSLGQSRTDTQYF.